Shown below are 15 T cell receptor beta chains from a single sample sequenced in a study of shared clonotypes between healthy human individuals (dated by TCRdb to 2018 to 2021). For the CD8 naive samples, CD45RO-negative cells were positively selected for CCR7, yielding a CD45RA+CCR7+ population from which TemRA cells were excluded. The receptor library was made with the immunoSEQ multiplex PCR assay. Held by TCRdb, this immuneACCESS table contains in-frame sequences only and omits some clones. Under half of the omission traces to an unresolved V gene where checked; the cause of the rest is unknown. This sample comprises roughly 2,000,000 clones, just under 95% of them detected only once. Approximately 1.2% of the sample is taken by the ten largest. Sequencing was done on a sample of naive CD8+ T cells sorted from blood. Reading the label with the study, this specimen's cell subset or site is: CD45RA+CCR7+. These receptors were obtained from a man aged 18 to 29 in good health.

The rearrangement uses TRBV4-1 and TRBJ1-2; D is uncertain. V lost 0 bases to trimming and J lost 4 bases, with 9 bases between them. In germline, CDR1 is MGHRA, CDR2 YSYEKL. The CDR3 consists of 14 residues. The CDR3 DNA sequence: TGCGCCAGCAGCCAAGATACCCCCTCCTATGGCTACACCTTC. Amino acid sequence: CASSQDTPSYGYTF.

The chain recombines TRBV28 with TRBJ1-2; the D gene is possibly TRBD1 (5 bases). The CDR3 covers 14 residues. With 3 bases removed from V and 8 bases from J, the gap between germline ends came to 16 bases. The germline V gene has CDR1 MDHEN and CDR2 SYDVKM. The DNA of the CDR3 is TGTGCCAGCAGTTTCGGGCAGCCCGGGGACGGCTACACCTTC. It codes for CASSFGQPGDGYTF.

V usage is TRBV27 and J usage is TRBJ2-7; D could derive from TRBD1 or TRBD2 (5 bases each). With 5 bases removed from V and 0 bases from J, the gap between germline ends came to 11 bases. The length of the CDR3 is 14 residues. The germline V gene encodes CDR1 MNHEY and CDR2 SMNVEV (reference sequence). Here the CDR3 reads CASSPAGSSYEQYF. The CDR3 nucleotides read TGTGCCAGCAGTCCAGCAGGGAGCTCCTACGAGCAGTACTTC.

This sequence joins TRBV5-4 and TRBJ1-1; D is ambiguous. V lost 0 bases and J 4 bases, leaving 19 bases between the germline ends. CDR3 length equals 17 residues. Germline CDR1 is SGHNT and CDR2 is YYREEE (reference sequence). The CDR3 sequence is CASSLEGPASSGTEAFF. The DNA for the CDR3 is TGTGCCAGCAGCTTGGAAGGCCCCGCGTCAAGCGGCACTGAAGCTTTCTTT.

This clone has a handful of counts. This chain uses TRBV9 with TRBJ1-6, with 9 bases fitting TRBD1. Trimming took 4 bases from V and 5 from J; bases not matched to a gene: 7. CDR1 SGDLS and CDR2 YYNGEE come from the germline V gene. The CDR3 length is 16 residues. In DNA form, the CDR3 reads TGTGCCAGCAGCCCGTCGACAGGGGGGCATAATTCACCCCTCCACTTT. Its translation is CASSPSTGGHNSPLHF.

V usage is TRBV2 and J usage is TRBJ2-2; D is uncertain. Germline V gene lookup returns CDR1 SNHLY and CDR2 FYNNEI. The CDR3 totals 13 residues. The germline V and J ends were trimmed by 8 bases and 0 bases, with 7 bases remaining between them. CDR3 bases: TGTGCCAGCCATTCAACGAACACCGGGGAGCTGTTTTTT. This translates into CASHSTNTGELFF.

The rearrangement uses TRBV11-2 and TRBJ1-6; possible D gene TRBD1, 5 bases. The CDR3 length is 15 residues. Trimming took 3 bases from V and 15 from J, leaving 21 bases between them. CDR1 and CDR2 (germline): SGHAT, FQNNGV. CDR3 DNA sequence: TGTGCCAGCAGCTTTCCCGGGACCCCCTCGGATGACCTCCACTTT. Its translation: CASSFPGTPSDDLHF.

The V and J genes are TRBV11-2 and TRBJ1-1, with D possibly matching TRBD1 (5 bases). The V gene lost 6 bases and the J gene lost 4 bases, with 18 bases spanning the gap. The CDR3 is 15 amino acids. Germline assignment: CDR1 SGHAT and CDR2 FQNNGV. CDR3 in DNA: TGTGCCAGCAGACCGGGGACTACCCTGTCCACTGAAGCTTTCTTT. This codes for CASRPGTTLSTEAFF.

In its sample, this clone was seen once. This chain connects TRBV6-5 to TRBJ1-1; maybe TRBD1 (5 bases). The CDR3 extends over 14 amino acids. Trimming cost V 5 bases and J 3 bases, with 13 bases left between them. Germline V gene lookup returns CDR1 MNHEY and CDR2 SVGAGI. The CDR3 loop reads CASSPTAGHTEAFF. The CDR3 DNA is TGTGCCAGCAGTCCAACGGCAGGGCACACTGAAGCTTTCTTT.

The chain carries TRBV10-3 and TRBJ2-3; 10 positions match TRBD1. With V trimmed by 3 bases and J by 3 bases, 9 bases remained unmatched. This CDR3 is built from 17 residues. Per germline, CDR1 ENHRY and CDR2 SYGVKD. This CDR3 reads CAISDHTGTGVTDTQYF. In DNA form, the CDR3 reads TGTGCCATCAGTGACCACACCGGGACAGGGGTGACAGATACGCAGTATTTT.

This clone was detected only once. The chain employs TRBV5-4 and TRBJ2-7; 12 bases match TRBD2. The CDR3 extends over 15 amino acids. Germline V CDR1 and CDR2: SGHNT, YYREEE (reference sequence). V dropped 4 bases and J dropped 1; count of bases not matched to a gene: 3. In nucleotides, the CDR3 is TGTGCCAGCAGCCTACTAGCGGGGGGTTCCTACGAGCAGTACTTC. Translation: CASSLLAGGSYEQYF.

V and J are TRBV6-5 and TRBJ2-1, with 7 positions matching TRBD2. Germline loops: CDR1 MNHEY, CDR2 SVGAGI. The J segment lost 3 bases and the V segment lost 10 bases, leaving 9 bases of the junction unmatched. This CDR3 has 14 amino acids. The CDR3 region has the DNA TGTGCCACCGGAGCGGGGCCGAACTACAATGAGCAGTTCTTC. It codes for CATGAGPNYNEQFF.

The chain employs TRBV11-1 and TRBJ1-6; D possibly corresponds to TRBD1 (5 bases). This CDR3 comprises 16 residues. Germline lookup yields CDR1 SGHAT and CDR2 FQDESV (reference sequence). Trimming left V 5 bases short and J 8 bases short, with 19 bases between. The DNA for the CDR3 is TGTGCCAGCAGCCCTCGACTAGGAGGGGTGTATTCACCCCTCCACTTT. Amino acids: CASSPRLGGVYSPLHF.

The chain joins TRBV7-2 to TRBJ2-1, with D unresolved. This CDR3 comprises 11 residues. Germline V CDR1 and CDR2: SGHTA, FQGNSA. V lost 5 bases to trimming and J lost 8 bases, with 7 bases between them. CDR3 DNA: TGTGCCAGCAGCCAAGAATATGAGCAGTTCTTC. This encodes CASSQEYEQFF.

The chain combines TRBV5-5 with TRBJ1-2; D perhaps matches TRBD1 (5 bases). Trimming shortened V by 2 bases and J by 5 bases, and 13 bases separated the two germline ends. The CDR3 is 14 amino acids. Germline-derived CDR1 and CDR2 are SGHKS and YYEKEE (reference sequence). The CDR3 is CASSFGDLFYGYTF. The CDR3 DNA sequence: TGTGCCAGCAGCTTCGGGGACCTATTTTATGGCTACACCTTC. Filled out from reference TRBV5-5 and TRBJ1-2, the complete variable domain reads DAGVTQSPTHLIKTRGQQVTLRCSPISGHKSVSWYQQVLGQGPQFIFQYYEKEERGRGNFPDRFSARQFPNYSSELNVNALLLGDSALYLCASSFGDLFYGYTFGSGTRLTVV.